The 30 T cell receptor beta chains in this list originate from one sample, sequenced in a study of regulatory T cells in long-lasting Graves disease. Arm-PCR of CDR3 regions and iRepertoire HTBI primers were the basis on which TCR beta libraries were built. TCRdb ran MiXCR on the multiplex PCR reads and lists one entry per CDR3 protein. Here the sample spans 410,000 or so distinct CDR3 sequences, approximately 15% being singletons. Time point defined: newly diagnosed GD, antithyroid drugs for less than 3 months. Construction of the TCR library relied on RNA isolated from PBMCs. The sample was also reused in another study, on T cells in Graves' hyperthyroidism and ophthalmopathy.

The input for sequencing was peripheral blood mononuclear cells (PBMCs), taken at new diagnosis, from a patient treated with antithyroid drugs. The receptor source for this set is a woman in her 30s with Graves disease.

This clonotype has at least ten counts. The chain uses TRBV12-3 or TRBV12-4 and TRBJ2-7; D gene ambiguous. V gave up 5 bases and J gave up 0 bases, with 17 bases separating them. This CDR3 comprises 16 residues. The CDR3 DNA follows: TGTGCCAGCAGTGCCGCCAGAAGAACTTCCTCCTACGAGCAGTACTTC. Residues: CASSAARRTSSYEQYF.

The J gene is TRBJ2-5, the V gene TRBV20-1, with 12 bases identical to TRBD2. V gave up 5 bases and J gave up 4 bases; unmatched junction bases: 8. CDR1 DFQATT and CDR2 SNEGSKA come from the germline V gene (reference sequence). This CDR3 is 15 amino acids long. The CDR3 DNA reads TGCAGTGCTGGAACTGGACTAGCGGGAAGAGAGACCCAGTACTTC. Encoded protein: CSAGTGLAGRETQYF.

As regards this clonotype: This may come from a read error, since a much larger clone is one base off. The rearrangement uses TRBV6-2 or TRBV6-3 and TRBJ2-7, with D possibly matching TRBD2 (6 bases). The CDR3 consists of 14 residues. The V gene's germline CDR1 is MNHEY and CDR2 SVGEGT. The CDR3 sequence: CAGSYGAGSYEQYF. The CDR3 DNA is TGTGCCGGCAGTTACGGGGCGGGATCCTACGAGCAGTACTTC.

This clonotype was found a few times. The genes are TRBV4-1 and TRBJ2-1, with 11 bases matching TRBD2. The CDR3 length is 15 residues. The V and J ends lost 1 base and 8 bases, in that order; junction bases with no gene match: 4. The germline V gene encodes CDR1 MGHRA and CDR2 YSYEKL. The CDR3 bases are TGCGCCAGCAGCCAAGTGGTAGCGGGAGGGTATGAGCAGTTCTTC. Its translation is CASSQVVAGGYEQFF.

This clonotype was recorded a few times. The V call is TRBV27, the J call TRBJ1-5, with no clear D. Trimming left V 5 bases short and J 2 bases short, with 13 bases between. Germline CDR1 is MNHEY and CDR2 is SMNVEV (reference sequence). The CDR3 extends over 15 amino acids. CDR3 bases: TGTGCCAGCAGTAAATCGGTTTTGGGCAATCAGCCCCAGCATTTT. As protein: CASSKSVLGNQPQHF.

This clonotype appeared many times. V usage is TRBV5-1 and J usage is TRBJ2-1; perhaps TRBD1 as D (6 bases). The CDR3 has 12 amino acids. CDR1 is SGHRS, CDR2 YFSETQ, per germline. V lost 3 bases and J 7 bases, leaving 8 bases between the germline ends. The CDR3 sequence: CASSSQGNEQFF. In DNA form, the CDR3 reads TGCGCCAGCAGCTCGCAGGGGAATGAGCAGTTCTTC.

The rearrangement links TRBV5-1 to TRBJ2-5; TRBD2 might be the D (5 bases). Germline values: CDR1 SGHRS, CDR2 YFSETQ. This CDR3 comprises 13 residues. V lost 7 bases, J lost 5 bases, and 15 bases lay in between. This CDR3 is CASGPRGWETQYF. The CDR3 DNA reads TGCGCCAGCGGCCCCCGGGGTTGGGAGACCCAGTACTTC.

V is TRBV11-3 and J is TRBJ2-1; TRBD2 matches 9 bases. There are 15 residues in the CDR3. Germline lookup yields CDR1 SGHNT and CDR2 YENEEA. V lost 8 bases, J lost 4 bases, and 9 bases stayed unmatched. CDR3 sequence: CASAGTSIFYNEQFF. CDR3 DNA sequence: TGTGCCAGCGCGGGGACTAGCATCTTTTACAATGAGCAGTTCTTC.

This clonotype occurred a few times. This chain connects TRBV7-9 to TRBJ2-7; D may be TRBD1 (6 bases). The CDR3 is made up of 12 amino acids. Germline CDR1 is SEHNR and CDR2 is FQNEAQ (reference sequence). Between the trimmed V and J ends, which lost 5 bases and 9 bases, there was a span of 14 bases. The CDR3 is CASSPRDKGQYF. For the CDR3, the DNA is TGTGCCAGCAGCCCCCGGGACAAGGGGCAGTACTTC.

This clonotype has ten or more counts. The rearrangement links TRBV6-1 to TRBJ2-1, with 7 bases identical to TRBD1. V was pared by 7 bases and J by 7 bases, with 7 bases of the junction left unmatched. The germline V gene encodes CDR1 MNHNS and CDR2 SASEGT. This CDR3 region has 13 residues. CDR3 in amino acids: CASMLPTGNEQFF. Written as DNA, the CDR3 is TGTGCCAGCATGCTCCCGACAGGGAATGAGCAGTTCTTC.

The V call is TRBV20-1, the J call TRBJ2-2, with a weak D call TRBD2 (5 bases). This CDR3 is 16 amino acids long. Trimming stripped 5 bases from V and 4 bases from J, with 20 bases between. Germline CDR1 and CDR2: DFQATT and SNEGSKA (reference sequence). This CDR3 reads CSAFLKRIWCTGELFF. The CDR3 DNA follows: TGCAGTGCTTTTCTAAAGCGGATTTGGTGCACCGGGGAGCTGTTTTTT.

This clonotype has a count of ten or more. The chain is built from TRBV9 and TRBJ2-3; 12 bases are shared with TRBD2. CDR3 length: 16 amino acids. With V trimmed by 4 bases and J by 4 bases, 7 bases remained unmatched. The V gene's germline CDR1 is SGDLS and CDR2 YYNGEE. CDR3 sequence reads: CASSPILAGGPDTQYF. In nucleotides, the CDR3 is TGTGCCAGCAGCCCGATACTAGCGGGAGGTCCAGATACGCAGTATTTT.

This clonotype was detected many times. The chain combines TRBV18 with TRBJ2-5; weak D call: TRBD2 (5 bases). The CDR3 extends over 14 amino acids. Between the trimmed V and J ends, which lost 4 bases and 1 base, there was a span of 10 bases. CDR1 is KGHSH and CDR2 is LQKENI in the germline V gene. CDR3 residues: CASSQDSIQETQYF. CDR3 bases: TGTGCCAGCTCACAGGACTCCATCCAAGAGACCCAGTACTTC.

This CDR3 reads CASSPLGGANSPLHF. CDR3 DNA sequence: TGCGCCAGCAGCCCCTTGGGAGGAGCTAATTCACCCCTCCACTTT. V and J are TRBV4-1 and TRBJ1-6, with D hard to call. CDR3 length: 15 amino acids. Germline CDR1 MGHRA, CDR2 YSYEKL. The ends were cut back, 4 bases at V and 6 bases at J, with 13 bases in the middle.

This clonotype occurred many times. The chain carries TRBV11-2 and TRBJ2-5; 9 bases are shared with TRBD2. The germline CDR1 and CDR2 sequences are SGHAT and FQNNGV. CDR3 size: 16 residues. With V trimmed by 5 bases and J by 1 base, 8 bases remained unmatched. Here the CDR3 DNA reads TGTGCCAGCAGCCCCCGATTGACTAGCGGCCAAGAGACCCAGTACTTC. This sequence encodes CASSPRLTSGQETQYF.

The chain combines TRBV29-1 with TRBJ1-5, with 8 bases identical to TRBD1. The J segment lost 4 bases and the V segment lost 5 bases, leaving 10 bases of the junction unmatched. There are 15 residues in the CDR3. CDR1 and CDR2 (germline): SQVTM, ANQGSEA. CDR3 DNA sequence: TGCAGCGTTAGCACCGGGACAGGCAATAATCAGCCCCAGCATTTT. Translated, it gives CSVSTGTGNNQPQHF.

This clonotype was counted between two and nine times. The V and J genes are TRBV9 and TRBJ2-1; D gene unclear. The CDR3 runs 12 residues. Per the germline V gene, CDR1 is SGDLS and CDR2 is YYNGEE. V lost 3 bases and J lost 10, with 11 bases in between. CDR3 in DNA: TGTGCCAGCAGCGGGTTTTCAGGAGAGCAGTTCTTC. Its protein product is CASSGFSGEQFF.

On this clonotype itself: The junction shows a germline mismatch at one end, possibly a read error. The chain employs TRBV2 and TRBJ2-1; TRBD2 matches 7 bases. The CDR3 covers 15 residues. Germline CDR1 and CDR2: SNHLY and FYNNEI. The CDR3 coding sequence is TGTGCCAGCAGCGGCCGGGAGGTACAAAACAATGGGCAGTTCTTC. Translation: CASSGREVQNNGQFF.

The chain links TRBV5-6 to TRBJ2-2; no reliable D call. The CDR3 extends over 13 amino acids. Germline V gives CDR1 SGHDT, CDR2 YYEEEE. Between the trimmed V and J ends, which lost 1 base and 5 bases, there was a span of 6 bases. The CDR3 nucleotides are TGTGCCAGCAGCTTGATGCTAACCGGGGAGCTGTTTTTT. Protein: CASSLMLTGELFF.

This clonotype occurred many times. V is TRBV12-3 or TRBV12-4 and J is TRBJ1-1, with D maybe TRBD1 (5 bases). The CDR3 sequence is 12 residues long. Trimming cost V 3 bases and J 11 bases, with 13 bases left between them. The CDR3 nucleotides are TGTGCCAGCAGTTTTGGGGGGGATGTGGCTTTCTTT. Its protein is CASSFGGDVAFF.

This clonotype was detected ten times or more. The chain joins TRBV29-1 to TRBJ2-1; the D call may be TRBD1 or TRBD2 (5 bases each). V was cut by 7 bases and J by 1 base, with 17 bases left in between. From germline, CDR1 is SQVTM and CDR2 ANQGSEA. The CDR3 consists of 15 residues. The CDR3 sequence is CSASGASPSYNEQFF. The CDR3, as DNA: TGCAGCGCATCCGGGGCCTCCCCATCCTACAATGAGCAGTTCTTC.

This clonotype was counted a few times. V is TRBV25-1 and J is TRBJ2-1; 11 bases are a match to TRBD2. V shed 0 bases and J 6 bases; nucleotides not matched to a gene: 7. The CDR3 covers 17 residues. The germline V gene encodes CDR1 MGHDK and CDR2 SYGVNS. In DNA, the CDR3 is TGTGCCAGCAGTGAATACGAGCTAGCGGGAGGTAGCAATGAGCAGTTCTTC. Amino acid sequence: CASSEYELAGGSNEQFF.

In its sample, this clonotype was seen many times. This chain uses TRBV5-6 with TRBJ1-1; D call uncertain. V shed 4 bases and J shed 4 bases, with 14 bases lying between them. This CDR3 is built from 14 residues. Germline V lookup: CDR1 SGHDT, CDR2 YYEEEE. The CDR3 is CASSPLEASTEAFF. In DNA form, the CDR3 reads TGTGCCAGCAGCCCCCTGGAAGCAAGCACTGAAGCTTTCTTT.

This clonotype appeared a few times. The chain links TRBV20-1 to TRBJ2-5; D possibly corresponds to TRBD1 (6 bases). V was shortened by 5 bases and J by 5 bases, with 15 bases between the two germline ends. CDR1 DFQATT and CDR2 SNEGSKA come from the germline V gene (reference sequence). This CDR3 spans 13 amino acids. The DNA of the CDR3 is TGCAGTGCTTCAGGGGTTAGGGTGGAGACCCAGTACTTC. Protein sequence: CSASGVRVETQYF.

This clonotype was observed at least ten times. The chain uses TRBV30 and TRBJ2-5; D not resolved. Germline V gives CDR1 GTSNPN, CDR2 SVGIG (reference sequence). The length of the CDR3 is 15 residues. The ends were cut back, 0 bases at V and 4 bases at J, with 15 bases in the middle. CDR3 sequence (DNA): TGTGCCTGGAGTGTTGGCAGTTTGGGTGGAGAGACCCAGTACTTC. It encodes CAWSVGSLGGETQYF.

Many counts were recorded for this clonotype. This chain connects TRBV28 to TRBJ2-4, with D perhaps matching TRBD1 (6 bases). Trimming cost V 5 bases and J 0 bases, with 14 bases left between them. From germline, CDR1 is MDHEN and CDR2 SYDVKM. The CDR3 has 16 amino acids. The DNA for the CDR3 is TGTGCCAGCAGTCACGGGACAACACAAGCCAAAAACATTCAGTACTTC. It is translated as CASSHGTTQAKNIQYF.

V gene TRBV27 combines with J gene TRBJ2-7, with 8 bases matching TRBD2. V lost 9 bases and J lost 6; bases outside the gene matches: 13. Germline CDR1 MNHEY, CDR2 SMNVEV (reference sequence). This CDR3 has 14 residues. CDR3 coding DNA: TGTGCCAGTTCCGAAATCGGGGGGGAGGTCGAGCAGTACTTC. It specifies CASSEIGGEVEQYF.

This clonotype was detected ten times or more. The J gene is TRBJ1-5, the V gene TRBV27; D possibly corresponds to TRBD1 (5 bases). V was clipped by 2 bases and J by 6 bases, with 11 bases between them. There are 14 residues in the CDR3. CDR1 and CDR2 from the germline V gene are MNHEY and SMNVEV (reference sequence). The CDR3 DNA reads TGTGCCAGCAGTTTAGGAGGGGTCGGTCAGCCCCAGCATTTT. Amino acids: CASSLGGVGQPQHF.

This clonotype was counted at least ten times. The rearrangement joins TRBV15 to TRBJ2-7; a possible D gene is TRBD2 (5 bases). The CDR3 sequence is 14 residues long. V was clipped by 5 bases and J by 6 bases, with 17 bases between them. Germline loops: CDR1 LNHNV, CDR2 YYDKDF (reference sequence). This chain's CDR3 is CATSRNNEGSEQYF. For the CDR3, the DNA is TGTGCCACCAGCCGAAATAATGAGGGCTCCGAGCAGTACTTC.

This clonotype was seen repeatedly, ten times or more. The rearrangement joins TRBV6-2 or TRBV6-3 to TRBJ2-1; TRBD1 matches at 10 bases. The ends lost 7 bases at V and 5 bases at J; junction bases unmatched: 8. CDR1 MNHEY and CDR2 SVGEGT come from the germline V gene. This CDR3 comprises 15 residues. The CDR3 sequence is CASTPGQGINNEQFF. CDR3 DNA: TGTGCCAGCACCCCGGGACAGGGGATTAACAATGAGCAGTTCTTC.